The clone carrying this TCR beta chain was recorded a few times. Its antigen is as yet unknown. Primers included in the PCR were 60 Vbeta and 13 Jbeta primers. Here immunoSEQ multiplex PCR was the method, and the copy in TCRdb shows in-frame clones only, minus some. The repertoire consists of around 170,000 clones, with around three quarters occurring once and the leading ten covering roughly 0.64%. The V and J ends lost 5 bases and 6 bases respectively, with 14 bases between them. Germline V gene lookup returns CDR1 SGHTA and CDR2 FQGNSA. The CDR3 covers 13 residues. These data originate in a study of cytomegalovirus exposure and HLA in healthy donors. Whole-study results and caveats: Analyses of presence and absence presupposed an approximately uniform sequencing depth across donors.

This chain connects TRBV7-2 to TRBJ2-7; weak D call: TRBD1 (6 bases). This clonotype originated in a woman between 40 and 50 years old in good health and CMV-seronegative. Sequenced material: PBMCs. The DNA for the CDR3 is TGTGCCAGCAGCCAAGACAGGCTCCGCGAGCAGTACTTC. Translated, it gives CASSQDRLREQYF.